By frequency in the sample, the clone carrying this T cell receptor beta chain is medium-sized. Its target is unknown. The sorted Tregs were CD4+CD25+CD127-/low cells. V was cut by 0 bases and J by 2 bases, with 14 bases left in between. This CDR3 has 16 amino acids. Germline assignment: CDR1 MGHRA and CDR2 YSYEKL. After constant-region reverse-primer amplification, full-length variable regions underwent semi-nested PCR with Nested Universal Primer A. MiXCR was run by TCRdb on the 5' RACE reads, yielding one entry per CDR3 protein. The sample carries roughly 10,000 distinct CDR3 sequences, about 15% recorded once. Study findings and constraints: Tumor memory CD4+ T cell TCR gene usage was found to cluster with blood and lymph node memory CD4+ cells and with lymph node naive CD4+ cells.

The TCR originated in a female donor with breast cancer. The rearrangement joins TRBV4-1 to TRBJ2-7; D is possibly TRBD2 (6 bases). The sequencing input was Tregs sorted from blood. CDR3 protein: CASSQDRRAGAYEQYF. The CDR3 DNA sequence: TGCGCCAGCAGCCAAGATCGGAGGGCGGGCGCCTACGAGCAGTACTTC.